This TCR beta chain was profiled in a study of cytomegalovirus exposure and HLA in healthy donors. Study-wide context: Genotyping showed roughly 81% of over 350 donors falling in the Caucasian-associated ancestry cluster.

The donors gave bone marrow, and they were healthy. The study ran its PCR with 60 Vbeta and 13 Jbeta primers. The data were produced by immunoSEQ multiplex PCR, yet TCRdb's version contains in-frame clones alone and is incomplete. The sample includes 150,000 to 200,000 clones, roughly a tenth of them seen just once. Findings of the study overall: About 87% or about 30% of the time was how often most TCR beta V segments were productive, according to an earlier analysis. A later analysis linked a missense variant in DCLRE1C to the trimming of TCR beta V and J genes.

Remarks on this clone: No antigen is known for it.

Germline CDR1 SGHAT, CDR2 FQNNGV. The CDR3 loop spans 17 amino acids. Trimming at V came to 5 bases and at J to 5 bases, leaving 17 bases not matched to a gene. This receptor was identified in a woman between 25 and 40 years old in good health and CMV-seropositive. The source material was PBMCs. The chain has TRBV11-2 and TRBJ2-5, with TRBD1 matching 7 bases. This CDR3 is CASSPGRLGTARETQYF. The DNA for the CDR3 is TGTGCCAGCAGCCCGGGGCGCCTAGGGACAGCACGGGAGACCCAGTACTTC.